Following are 30 T cell receptor beta chains from one sample sequenced in a study of shared clonotypes between healthy human individuals. Profiling relied on immunoSEQ multiplex PCR, and the TCRdb table lists in-frame clones only, not all of them. The repertoire has fewer than 550,000 clones, about 75% of them found once; the top ten carry roughly an eighth. The sample consisted of PBMCs. Receptors originate from a woman in her forties in good health. Some clones in this sample may be carry-over from other donors' samples.

This clone was found a few times. Mismatch with germline at one junction end may stem from a read error. The chain links TRBV5-4 to TRBJ2-1; D is uncertain. CDR1 SGHNT and CDR2 YYREEE come from the germline V gene (reference sequence). The CDR3 covers 11 residues. The CDR3 DNA reads TGTGCCAGCAGGAAGGGTCATGAACAGTTCTTC. Residues: CASRKGHEQFF.

This chain connects TRBV28 to TRBJ2-5; 8 bases are shared with TRBD2. Germline V CDR1 and CDR2: MDHEN, SYDVKM. V was clipped by 7 bases and J by 1 base; unmatched bases: 8. The CDR3 is made up of 15 amino acids. CDR3: CASNSPRGGQETQYF. In nucleotides, the CDR3 is TGTGCCAGCAACTCCCCTCGGGGGGGCCAAGAGACCCAGTACTTC.

The chain links TRBV28 to TRBJ1-6; D call uncertain. Trimming shortened V by 9 bases and J by 9 bases, and 12 bases separated the two germline ends. This CDR3 is 12 amino acids long. CDR1 is MDHEN, CDR2 SYDVKM, per germline. CDR3: CASTGRSSPLHF. CDR3 DNA sequence: TGTGCCAGTACCGGACGGAGTTCACCCCTCCACTTT.

This chain connects TRBV5-1 to TRBJ2-5, with 7 bases aligning to TRBD1. V lost 4 bases to trimming and J lost 1 base; unmatched junction nucleotides: 19. The CDR3 contains 19 residues. From germline, CDR1 is SGHRS and CDR2 YFSETQ. CDR3 bases: TGCGCCAGCAGCCTGAATGGGTTCGTGGGGGACAGAGTCCAAGAGACCCAGTACTTC. Translated: CASSLNGFVGDRVQETQYF.

DNA for the CDR3: TGTGCCATCAGTACGGACAGGGAGTACGAGCAGTACTTC. This codes for CAISTDREYEQYF. The chain combines TRBV10-3 with TRBJ2-5, with 8 bases matching TRBD1. The J call is in doubt because the DNA end fits TRBJ2-7 better. CDR1 and CDR2 from the germline V gene are ENHRY and SYGVKD. The CDR3 length is 13 residues.

The chain recombines TRBV9 with TRBJ1-1, with D uncertain. CDR3 length: 14 residues. In germline, CDR1 is SGDLS, CDR2 YYNGEE. The V end lost 0 bases, the J end lost 0 bases, and 6 bases lay between the germline ends. This CDR3 reads CASSVDPLNTEAFF. The CDR3 region has the DNA TGTGCCAGCAGCGTAGATCCCTTGAACACTGAAGCTTTCTTT.

The J gene is TRBJ1-2, the V gene TRBV10-2; D may be TRBD1 (5 bases). The germline V gene has CDR1 WSHSY and CDR2 SAAADI. Trimming left V 2 bases short and J 1 base short, with 20 bases between. The CDR3 spans 18 residues. The CDR3 loop reads CASSEGLNTGPVNYGYTF. CDR3 in DNA: TGCGCCAGCAGTGAGGGACTCAATACAGGACCCGTTAACTATGGCTACACCTTC.

This chain connects TRBV6-6 to TRBJ1-3; D is perhaps TRBD1 (6 bases). In germline, CDR1 is MNHNY, CDR2 SVGAGI (reference sequence). Trimming took 4 bases from V and 1 from J, leaving 14 bases between them. This CDR3 has 16 residues. In DNA, the CDR3 is TGTGCCAGCAGTTCCTTCGGAACAGGGTCTGGAAACACCATATATTTT. It encodes CASSSFGTGSGNTIYF.

The rearrangement joins TRBV6-5 to TRBJ1-2; D unclear. The V and J ends lost 6 bases and 6 bases respectively, with 8 bases between them. The germline CDR1 and CDR2 sequences are MNHEY and SVGAGI. The CDR3 is 11 amino acids. CDR3 nucleotides: TGTGCCAGCAGCCATGGGAATGGCTACACCTTC. Its protein is CASSHGNGYTF.

As concerns this clone: A read error is the likely source, as a far larger clone sits one nucleotide away. The rearrangement joins TRBV2 to TRBJ2-7; D call uncertain. CDR3 size: 13 residues. From germline, CDR1 is SNHLY and CDR2 FYNNEI. As DNA, the CDR3 is TGTGCCAGCAGTGACGTGTTCTCCTACGAGCGGTACTTC. Translation: CASSDVFSYERYF.

The rearrangement joins TRBV19 to TRBJ1-1; D remains ambiguous. Germline values: CDR1 LNHDA, CDR2 SQIVND (reference sequence). The CDR3 runs to 13 residues. V lost 5 bases, J lost 3 bases, and 10 bases lay in between. The CDR3 DNA follows: TGTGCCAGTAGTCCCCGTCGGGACACTGAAGCTTTCTTT. Translated, it gives CASSPRRDTEAFF.

The CDR3 coding sequence is TGTGCCAGCAGTTTCCGCCCTCGGGACAGGGGGATCAATGAGCAGTTCTTC. This codes for CASSFRPRDRGINEQFF. The chain couples TRBV27 to TRBJ2-1; 11 bases line up with TRBD1. CDR1 MNHEY and CDR2 SMNVEV come from the germline V gene (reference sequence). The CDR3 is 17 residues long. V dropped 3 bases and J dropped 6; count of bases not matched to a gene: 10.

Of note for this clone: This specimen includes other DNA sequences encoding the same CDR3. The genes are TRBV29-1 and TRBJ1-4, with a weak D call TRBD1 (6 bases). Trimming removed 3 bases from V and 3 bases from J, with 8 bases in between. Looked up from germline, CDR1 is SQVTM and CDR2 is ANQGSEA. This CDR3 comprises 13 residues. The CDR3 reads CSVETGPNEKLFF. In nucleotides, the CDR3 is TGCAGCGTTGAGACAGGCCCTAATGAAAAACTGTTTTTT.

The chain has TRBV5-6 and TRBJ2-1; D uncertain. The CDR3 has 13 residues. Germline V gene sequence: CDR1 SGHDT, CDR2 YYEEEE. V was shortened by 1 base and J by 9 bases, with 11 bases between the two germline ends. The CDR3 loop is CASSLFDSSEQFF. The CDR3, as DNA: TGTGCCAGCAGCTTGTTTGATTCCAGTGAGCAGTTCTTC. The full variable domain, in which reference TRBV5-6 and TRBJ2-1 provide the parts outside the CDR3, is DAGVTQSPTHLIKTRGQQVTLRCSPKSGHDTVSWYQQALGQGPQFIFQYYEEEERQRGNFPDRFSGHQFPNYSSELNVNALLLGDSALYLCASSLFDSSEQFFGPGTRLTVL.

The CDR3 nucleotides read TGTGCCATTCTAGCGGGAGGCACAGATACGCAGTATTTT. Amino acid sequence: CAILAGGTDTQYF. V is TRBV10-3 and J is TRBJ2-3; TRBD2 aligns across 10 bases. In germline, CDR1 is ENHRY, CDR2 SYGVKD. The CDR3 covers 13 residues. V trimming: 9 bases; J trimming: 1 base; junction bases outside the gene matches: 1.

The V and J genes are TRBV5-4 and TRBJ2-2; the D gene is possibly TRBD1 (5 bases). CDR1 and CDR2 from the germline V gene are SGHNT and YYREEE (reference sequence). The CDR3 sequence is 13 residues long. V was pared by 4 bases and J by 6 bases, with 10 bases between. CDR3 sequence (DNA): TGTGCCAGCAGCAAGACAGAATCCGGGGAGCTGTTTTTT. It is translated as CASSKTESGELFF.

The chain joins TRBV5-8 to TRBJ1-4; D unresolved. The germline V gene has CDR1 SGHTS and CDR2 YDEGEE. V lost 0 bases to trimming and J lost 7 bases, with 16 bases between them. The CDR3 totals 16 residues. The CDR3 region is CASSLGAGQVSEKLFF. Written as DNA, the CDR3 is TGTGCCAGCAGCTTGGGAGCCGGGCAGGTTTCTGAAAAACTGTTTTTT.

The chain employs TRBV18 and TRBJ2-3, with TRBD1 as a possible D gene (5 bases). The V end lost 3 bases, the J end lost 3 bases, and 13 bases lay between the germline ends. This CDR3 has 15 residues. Germline V gene lookup returns CDR1 KGHSH and CDR2 LQKENI. DNA for the CDR3: TGTGCCAGCTCACCTTCCCAGGGTTCTACAGATACGCAGTATTTT. The encoded protein is CASSPSQGSTDTQYF.

The V call is TRBV7-2, the J call TRBJ2-4; TRBD1 agrees at 11 bases. Germline V gene data show CDR1 as SGHTA and CDR2 as FQGNSA. The trim removed 6 bases at V and 7 bases at J, leaving 8 bases unmatched. The CDR3 has 15 amino acids. CDR3 residues: CASSPRTGGDNIQYF. The CDR3 region has the DNA TGTGCCAGCAGTCCTAGGACAGGGGGCGACAACATTCAGTACTTC.

Turning to this clone: The junction departs from the called germline gene at one end, perhaps through a read error. The V gene is TRBV4-2, the J gene TRBJ2-5; no definite D call. Germline V gives CDR1 LGHNA, CDR2 YNFKEQ. The CDR3 has 14 amino acids. The CDR3 nucleotides read TGTGCCAGCAGCCAAGATAGGGCCTCATTGACGCCCGACTTC. Protein product: CASSQDRASLTPDF.

This clone was found a few times. The chain has TRBV4-1 and TRBJ2-5; 7 nucleotides line up with TRBD2. CDR1 is MGHRA, CDR2 YSYEKL, per germline. The CDR3 is made up of 14 amino acids. The J segment lost 4 bases and the V segment lost 2 bases, leaving 4 bases of the junction unmatched. The CDR3 loop reads CASSQPTSRETQYF. CDR3 bases: TGCGCCAGCAGCCAACCGACTAGCAGAGAGACCCAGTACTTC.

The rearrangement links TRBV5-6 to TRBJ2-7, with 9 positions matching TRBD2. This CDR3 has 14 amino acids. After removal of 2 bases from V and 4 bases from J, the junction contained 4 bases not matched to a gene. Germline V CDR1 and CDR2: SGHDT, YYEEEE. This chain's CDR3 is CASSFFAGGYEQYF. The CDR3 nucleotides are TGTGCCAGCAGCTTCTTCGCGGGAGGGTACGAGCAGTACTTC. The variable domain in full, completed from reference TRBV5-6 and TRBJ2-7, reads DAGVTQSPTHLIKTRGQQVTLRCSPKSGHDTVSWYQQALGQGPQFIFQYYEEEERQRGNFPDRFSGHQFPNYSSELNVNALLLGDSALYLCASSFFAGGYEQYFGPGTRLTVT.

The rearrangement joins TRBV28 to TRBJ1-4; no reliable D call. CDR3 length: 14 residues. Trimming removed 6 bases from V and 7 bases from J, with 15 bases in between. Germline V gene lookup returns CDR1 MDHEN and CDR2 SYDVKM. The CDR3 spells CASSYNSYREKLFF. The CDR3 DNA is TGTGCCAGCAGCTATAACAGTTACCGTGAAAAACTGTTTTTT. Variable domain in full (rest from reference TRBV28 and TRBJ1-4): DVKVTQSSRYLVKRTGEKVFLECVQDMDHENMFWYRQDPGLGLRLIYFSYDVKMKEKGDIPEGYSVSREKKERFSLILESASTNQTSMYLCASSYNSYREKLFFGSGTQLSVL.

This chain connects TRBV4-1 to TRBJ2-3, with 11 positions matching TRBD2. With V trimmed by 7 bases and J by 9 bases, 24 bases remained unmatched. This CDR3 is built from 19 residues. Germline V lookup: CDR1 MGHRA, CDR2 YSYEKL. In DNA form, the CDR3 reads TGCGCCAGCAACAACCTGGGCCTAGCGGGAGGCTCGGGCGCCGGCACGCAGTATTTT. As protein: CASNNLGLAGGSGAGTQYF.

The sample holds one count of this clone. This chain links TRBV9 with TRBJ1-2; 7 bases align to TRBD1. The CDR3 totals 15 residues. The germline gives CDR1 SGDLS, CDR2 YYNGEE. The trim removed 3 bases at V and 4 bases at J, leaving 9 bases unmatched. The CDR3 region has the DNA TGTGCCAGCAGCGAGGGACAGACAATTTCCTATGGCTACACCTTC. Translation: CASSEGQTISYGYTF. Drawing the rest from reference TRBV9 and TRBJ1-2, the complete variable domain is DSGVTQTPKHLITATGQRVTLRCSPRSGDLSVYWYQQSLDQGLQFLIQYYNGEERAKGNILERFSAQQFPDLHSELNLSSLELGDSALYFCASSEGQTISYGYTFGSGTRLTVV.

This clone was detected only once. J is TRBJ2-7 and V is TRBV30; no clear D gene. Germline V CDR1 and CDR2: GTSNPN, SVGIG (reference sequence). Trimming took off 4 bases at V and 6 bases at J, with 19 bases between the two ends. The CDR3 extends over 14 amino acids. The CDR3 loop is CAWTPSYSVGEQYF. The CDR3 DNA sequence: TGTGCCTGGACCCCCAGTTACTCAGTCGGCGAGCAGTACTTC.

The chain is built from TRBV21-1 and TRBJ1-2; the D call of TRBD1 is as the table states it, not checked on the DNA. TRBV21-1 is described as a pseudogene. This CDR3 has 17 residues. CDR3 coding DNA: TGTGCCAGCAGCGACCCGAAGGGGGGACAGGGGGCTGAAGGCTACACCTTC. Protein sequence: CASSDPKGGQGAEGYTF.

The chain carries TRBV27 and TRBJ2-3; 13 nucleotides align to TRBD2. The V gene's germline CDR1 is MNHEY and CDR2 SMNVEV (reference sequence). This CDR3 is built from 17 residues. V trimming: 6 bases; J trimming: 6 bases; junction bases outside the gene matches: 12. CDR3 bases: TGTGCCAGCAGGGTCGGGACTAGCGGGGCCGTGTCTGATACGCAGTATTTT. Its protein is CASRVGTSGAVSDTQYF.

The V gene is TRBV2, the J gene TRBJ2-2; D remains ambiguous. V lost 4 bases and J 1 base, leaving 13 bases between the germline ends. CDR1 and CDR2 (germline): SNHLY, FYNNEI. CDR3 length: 16 residues. CDR3 loop: CASSVDNTLNTGELFF. Written as DNA, the CDR3 is TGTGCCAGCAGTGTAGACAACACACTGAACACCGGGGAGCTGTTTTTT. The variable domain in full, with the rest retrieved from reference TRBV2 and TRBJ2-2, is EPEVTQTPSHQVTQMGQEVILRCVPISNHLYFYWYRQILGQKVEFLVSFYNNEISEKSEIFDDQFSVERPDGSNFTLKIRSTKLEDSAMYFCASSVDNTLNTGELFFGEGSRLTVL.

The chain couples TRBV21-1 to TRBJ2-1; the table's D call, TRBD2, has no DNA check behind it. TRBV21-1 constitutes a pseudogene. The CDR3 has 13 amino acids. As DNA, the CDR3 is TGTGCCAGCAGCAAAGCGTTGAGGAATGAGCAGTTCTTC. It translates to CASSKALRNEQFF.